The T cell receptor beta chain described here comes from a study of T cells in Graves' hyperthyroidism and ophthalmopathy. For the diagnoses, clinical symptoms, serum thyroxine and TRAb, thyroid ultrasound and orbital computed tomography were used. RNA transcripts were the template for amplifying TCR beta CDR3 regions. The HTBI primer set was used in a first-round RT-PCR of the TCR CDR3. TCRdb reprocessed the multiplex PCR reads via MiXCR and lists one record per CDR3 protein. The sample yields 370,000 or so distinct CDR3 sequences, roughly 12% seen once. The TCR comes from a man aged 25-45 years with Graves' hyperthyroidism that later progressed to Graves' ophthalmopathy. The sample was blood.

The CDR3 here is CASSYRDDGPQHF. CDR3 nucleotide sequence: TGTGCCAGCAGTTACCGCGATGATGGGCCCCAGCATTTT. This sequence joins TRBV6-6 and TRBJ1-5; the D is unclear. The CDR3 is 13 amino acids. The germline V gene encodes CDR1 MNHNY and CDR2 SVGAGI (reference sequence). Trimming shortened V by 2 bases and J by 9 bases, and 11 bases separated the two germline ends.